These 14 T cell receptor beta chains share one sample of origin, sequenced in a study of T cells in Graves' hyperthyroidism and ophthalmopathy. The TCR beta CDR3 regions underwent amplification using RNA transcripts as the source. The primer set for the first-round RT-PCR of the TCR CDR3 was HTBI. MiXCR was run by TCRdb on the multiplex PCR reads, yielding one entry per CDR3 protein. The sample yields 600,000 to 700,000 distinct CDR3 sequences, about 45% seen once. The sequenced material came from peripheral blood or thyroid tissue (not recorded which). These TCRs come from an adult man with Graves' disease, either hyperthyroidism or ophthalmopathy (not recorded which).

This clonotype showed up just a few times. CDR3: CASGISVEETQYF. The DNA of the CDR3 is TGTGCCAGCGGTATAAGCGTGGAGGAGACCCAGTACTTC. The chain is built from TRBV12-3 or TRBV12-4 and TRBJ2-5, with no clear D. The CDR3 extends over 13 amino acids. Trimming shortened V by 8 bases and J by 5 bases, and 15 bases separated the two germline ends.

The table lists this clonotype with many counts. The rearrangement joins TRBV20-1 to TRBJ2-5, with D unresolved. Germline values: CDR1 DFQATT, CDR2 SNEGSKA (reference sequence). The length of the CDR3 is 11 residues. The V gene lost 0 bases and the J gene lost 11 bases, with 10 bases spanning the gap. The chain's CDR3 is CSARDGQRQYF. In DNA form, the CDR3 reads TGCAGTGCTAGAGATGGGCAGAGACAGTACTTC.

This chain links TRBV19 with TRBJ1-3; D might be TRBD1 (5 bases). With 7 bases removed from V and 0 bases from J, the gap between germline ends came to 10 bases. The V gene's germline CDR1 is LNHDA and CDR2 SQIVND (reference sequence). This CDR3 is built from 14 residues. This CDR3 is CASTGTNSGNTIYF. Written as DNA, the CDR3 is TGTGCCAGTACCGGGACCAACTCTGGAAACACCATATATTTT. The complete variable domain, with remaining parts taken from reference TRBV19 and TRBJ1-3, reads DGGITQSPKYLFRKEGQNVTLSCEQNLNHDAMYWYRQDPGQGLRLIYYSQIVNDFQKGDIAEGYSVSREKKESFPLTVTSAQKNPTAFYLCASTGTNSGNTIYFGEGSWLTVV.

The chain combines TRBV7-9 with TRBJ2-5; D possibly corresponds to TRBD1 (6 bases). The CDR3 has 15 amino acids. CDR1 is SEHNR and CDR2 is FQNEAQ in the germline V gene (reference sequence). The germline V and J ends were trimmed by 1 base and 2 bases, with 11 bases remaining between them. CDR3 DNA sequence: TGTGCCAGCAGCTTAGGTAGGACAGAGCAAGAGACCCAGTACTTC. It is translated as CASSLGRTEQETQYF.

The chain employs TRBV2 and TRBJ1-4; D is undetermined. Germline V gene data show CDR1 as SNHLY and CDR2 as FYNNEI. The CDR3 covers 14 residues. V was cut by 2 bases and J by 10 bases, with 14 bases left in between. CDR3 DNA: TGTGCCAGCAGTGAATCCGTGGTACCTGGAAAACTGTTTTTT. Translated: CASSESVVPGKLFF.

This clonotype was recorded many times. The V call is TRBV7-6, the J call TRBJ2-7, with D possibly being TRBD1 (7 bases). V was shortened by 5 bases and J by 7 bases, with 18 bases between the two germline ends. CDR3 length: 14 amino acids. Germline V gene lookup returns CDR1 SGHVS and CDR2 FNYEAQ. The CDR3 DNA reads as TGTGCCAGCAGCGACGGGGGACAGACATGGGAGCAGTACTTC. Its translation: CASSDGGQTWEQYF.

At least ten counts were recorded for this clonotype. This chain connects TRBV5-8 to TRBJ2-5; D remains ambiguous. Germline V gene lookup returns CDR1 SGHTS and CDR2 YDEGEE. CDR3 length equals 13 residues. The V gene lost 4 bases and the J gene lost 4 bases, with 11 bases spanning the gap. The CDR3 sequence: CASSLWSPETQYF. The CDR3 coding sequence is TGTGCCAGCAGCCTCTGGTCCCCAGAGACCCAGTACTTC.

The chain couples TRBV19 to TRBJ2-5; 13 nucleotides agree with TRBD2. Germline assignment: CDR1 LNHDA and CDR2 SQIVND (reference sequence). This CDR3 has 16 amino acids. Unmatched junction bases numbered 7, after V lost 4 bases and J lost 5 bases. This CDR3 reads CASSKLAGGPGETQYF. DNA for the CDR3: TGTGCCAGTAGTAAACTAGCGGGGGGGCCCGGTGAGACCCAGTACTTC.

The gene calls are TRBV10-3 and TRBJ2-7; no clear D gene. V lost 5 bases and J 7 bases, leaving 6 bases between the germline ends. This CDR3 region has 10 residues. Germline CDR1 is ENHRY and CDR2 is SYGVKD. The CDR3 reads CAISRREQYF. Written as DNA, the CDR3 is TGTGCCATCAGTAGGCGGGAGCAGTACTTC.

This clonotype was seen once. The V call is TRBV29-1, the J call TRBJ1-2; D remains ambiguous. Trimming left V 4 bases short and J 8 bases short, with 20 bases between. The CDR3 totals 14 residues. Germline V lookup: CDR1 SQVTM, CDR2 ANQGSEA. Written as DNA, the CDR3 is TGCAGCGTTGGATTTGAAGGCCCGGTCTCGGGCTACACCTTC. It codes for CSVGFEGPVSGYTF.

CDR3 DNA: TGTGCCTCCGGAAGGGCACAGATGAACACTGAAGCTTTCTTT. It translates to CASGRAQMNTEAFF. This chain links TRBV2 with TRBJ1-1; the D is unclear. The V and J ends lost 11 bases and 0 bases respectively, with 16 bases between them. The CDR3 has 14 residues. Germline-derived CDR1 and CDR2 are SNHLY and FYNNEI. Combining the CDR3 with reference TRBV2 and TRBJ1-1 gives the whole variable domain EPEVTQTPSHQVTQMGQEVILRCVPISNHLYFYWYRQILGQKVEFLVSFYNNEISEKSEIFDDQFSVERPDGSNFTLKIRSTKLEDSAMYFCASGRAQMNTEAFFGQGTRLTVV.

The V gene is TRBV25-1, the J gene TRBJ2-1, with 8 nucleotides matching TRBD2. Germline lookup yields CDR1 MGHDK and CDR2 SYGVNS. Trimming at V came to 2 bases and at J to 9 bases, leaving 9 bases not matched to a gene. The CDR3 is 15 residues long. The CDR3 sequence: CASSERARGGSEQFF. In DNA form, the CDR3 reads TGTGCCAGCAGTGAAAGGGCACGGGGGGGAAGTGAGCAGTTCTTC.

This clonotype occurred many times. The genes are TRBV7-9 and TRBJ1-2; D call uncertain. Germline V gives CDR1 SEHNR, CDR2 FQNEAQ (reference sequence). V was clipped by 3 bases and J by 3 bases, with 8 bases between them. CDR3 length: 13 amino acids. The chain's CDR3 is CASSFRPDYGYTF. As DNA, the CDR3 is TGTGCCAGCAGCTTCAGGCCAGACTATGGCTACACCTTC.

This clonotype was seen a handful of times. The chain links TRBV7-9 to TRBJ2-5; 8 bases map to TRBD2. Unmatched junction bases numbered 15, after V lost 6 bases and J lost 3 bases. Germline CDR1 and CDR2: SEHNR and FQNEAQ (reference sequence). This CDR3 has 17 amino acids. The CDR3 protein is CASRPLGVAGIKETQYF. The CDR3 DNA reads as TGTGCCAGCAGACCTCTCGGGGTAGCGGGAATCAAAGAGACCCAGTACTTC.